The T cell receptor beta chain described here comes from a study of cytomegalovirus exposure and HLA in healthy donors (TCRdb year 2017). About the study as a whole: An earlier analysis of 550 to 700 of the donors reported 250 to 300 Gb of sequence data and around 120 million unique TCR beta sequences from roughly 200 million T cells. Donor age, sex, ethnicity and CMV serostatus were compiled together with the repertoire data. Among 300 to 500 genotyped donors of the cohort, an average of approximately 240,000 unique TCR beta nucleotide sequences was sequenced per donor, of which roughly 18% were non-productive. In an earlier analysis of 587 of the donors, high-throughput TCR beta sequencing was used to judge whether each TCR beta V gene segment behaved as functional or pseudogenic. Besides the first cohort of 500 to 700 subjects, a separate validation cohort made up of about 120 different subjects was used. Typing coverage differed by locus: A, B, C, DRB1 and DQB1 were typed in roughly 620-630 donors, DQA1 in approximately 520, DPA1 in 600 to 610, and DPB1 in 400 to 490. Around 320 gigabases of sequencing data and 80 million or so unique TCR sequences were included in an early release covering 550 to 650 HLA-typed donors. Five DR-DQ haplotypes were handled as single units for association and clustering, since linkage in the cohort was strong. Both class I and class II loci were covered by HLA typing, at four-digit resolution. Rather than using new phenotypic data, the later analysis identified candidate immune exposures from TCR beta sequences and from how often those sequences occurred across donors. The study aimed to test whether signatures of past pathogen exposure could be identified by cataloging public T cell receptors. To study patterns of TCR occurrence, a later analysis re-analyzed previously published TCR beta repertoires from 700 or so donors and added high-resolution HLA genotyping. The study used immunosequencing to profile the T cell repertoires of approximately 630 subjects and linked those repertoires to cytomegalovirus serostatus. The genetic ancestry cluster associated with self-reported Caucasian donors included 81% of the roughly 390 genotyped donors. To predict cytomegalovirus infection status, the study brought together high-throughput TCR immunosequencing, statistical association of individual TCRs with disease status, and machine learning. All discovery cohort repertoires had been generated on a single sequencing platform. A later genetic analysis took genome-wide SNP genotypes for about 60% of the roughly 670 donors and used that subset as a discovery cohort.

In total, fewer than 750 healthy bone marrow donors made up the cohort. All cohort members were sampled while nominally healthy, although unrecorded immune exposures were likely present. The donor tested CMV seronegative and was one of the 352 seronegative cohort members. Each donor provided a peripheral blood sample, and peripheral blood mononuclear cells were used for TCR beta sequencing. The Qiagen DNeasy Blood Extraction Kit was used to extract genomic DNA from the blood cell samples. Library preparation employed the immunoSEQ multiplex PCR assay. A mixture of 60 forward primers for TCR Vbeta segments and 13 reverse primers for TCR Jbeta segments was used in the multiplex PCR. The CDR3 region of rearranged TCR beta genes was amplified from genomic DNA by a multiplex PCR assay. The Illumina HiSeq System was used to sequence the amplified TCR beta libraries as 87-base-pair reads. The study's processing was this. A later analysis tallied around 82 million unique TCR beta chains across the roughly 610 repertoires, and about 10 million of those chains were shared by two or more donors. Raw reads were error-corrected and collapsed into unique sequences with a nearest-neighbor algorithm that merged closely related sequences to remove PCR and sequencing errors. V, D and J gene segments were assigned by aligning CDR3 sequences to IMGT reference sequences. For a sequence to be retained, at least a six-nucleotide match to both a V gene segment and a J gene segment was required. Rearrangements were classified as productive when the CDR3 lacked stop codons and remained in frame with V and J, and all other rearrangements were classified as non-productive. CDR3 was defined by IMGT convention, running from the second conserved V-encoded cysteine to the conserved J-encoded phenylalanine. Sequences without an unambiguous match to a single V gene segment were excluded from the earlier analysis of 500 to 700 of the donors. An earlier analysis of 500 to 600 of the donors classified V segments as functional when productive rearrangements were above 56.7% and as segregating when the standard deviation between donors was above 5%. A statistical classification framework was built for diagnosing cytomegalovirus status from the catalog of TCR beta chain sequences. A later analysis assigned V and J genes by comparing TCR nucleotide sequences with IMGT/GENE-DB human TR gene sequences. Using the TCRdist pipeline, a later analysis assigned CDR3 sequences along with most-parsimonious VDJ recombination scenarios. In a later analysis, each TCR beta chain was defined by its CDR3 amino acid sequence together with its V-gene family, and reads lacking a unique V-gene family were excluded. A later analysis removed several hundred highly shared, low-generation-probability nucleotide sequences to deal with suspected cross-contamination and a sequencing artifact. In a later analysis, a clonal expansion index was calculated for each public chain from normalized within-repertoire ranks of inferred template counts. In a later analysis, generation probabilities were computed with a VDJ recombination model fitted to out-of-frame rearrangements, and the resulting probabilities were checked against IGoR. A later analysis scored TCR-TCR, TCR-HLA and TCR-CMV co-occurrence with hypergeometric tests, applying a repertoire-size bias correction to TCR pairs. A later analysis estimated false discovery rates by permuting HLA or CMV assignments 20 times. In a later analysis, co-occurring TCRs were grouped using DBSCAN, and TCRdist sequence similarity was added for clustering within HLA-allele-positive subsets. Repertoires with fewer than 30,000 or more than 120,000 public chains were left out of co-occurrence clustering, as were five repertoires with anomalous nucleotide sharing. The clones in this table, taken by TCRdb from immuneACCESS, are in-frame only. Not every clone is retained; where verified, under half of the shortfall comes from an unresolved V gene, and the cause of the rest is unknown. The DNA was the basis for D and trimming; V, J and clone size are from that table. A total of about 180,000 clones appear in this sample, less than 90% of them only once. The ten largest make up around 0.97% of the sample.

The research as a whole found: The earlier analysis of approximately 590 of the donors excluded 15 to 20 rarely observed V segments, including chromosome 9 orphons, because counts were too low. Linkage disequilibrium might explain the correlated functional status among segregating V segments, but an unknown experimental factor could not be excluded. The classifier was reported to diagnose cytomegalovirus status with high specificity and sensitivity in both the original and validation cohorts. The study gave a list of more than 150 TCR beta chains associated with cytomegalovirus. In this cohort, only TCR beta chains were sequenced, and detectable features were limited by the absence of alpha or paired-chain data. A later analysis associated 16,951 TCR beta sequences with specific HLA alleles at a false discovery rate of 0.05. In a later analysis, most CMV-associated TCR beta chains were found to appear HLA-restricted, with HLA associations seemingly driven largely by CMV exposure. A cluster of highly shared sequence variants was judged likely to represent a technical artifact of the sequencing pipeline. Three of the identified cytomegalovirus-associated TCR beta chains were confirmed in vitro to be specific for cytomegalovirus antigens. An earlier analysis of approximately 600 of the donors showed that most TCR beta V segments appeared in productive rearrangements either about 87% or about 30% of the time, which broadly matched IMGT annotations. Most TCR sequences were seen in very few donors, while some public TCRs were found in many individuals. A later genetic analysis associated a missense DCLRE1C variant with V-gene and J-gene trimming of TCR beta chains, and an independent cohort replicated the association. According to a later analysis, TCR association rates differed among HLA loci, with DRB1 alleles showing the most associated TCRs and HLA-C alleles showing the fewest. Roughly uniform sequencing depth across donors was assumed in presence/absence analyses, although this assumption may not hold. When HLA alleles, especially DR and DQ, strongly co-occurred, TCR associations were difficult to assign to individual alleles. A further reported finding was that TCR beta sequences accurately predicted the HLA-A and HLA-B alleles for most subjects in the first cohort. In a later genetic analysis, fewer N-insertions in productive TCRs were reported among donors in an Asian-associated ancestry cluster than the roughly 700-donor mean. The only immune exposure information available for the cohort was CMV serostatus. According to a later analysis, parvovirus B19, influenza, CMV and Epstein-Barr virus appeared linked to several top co-occurrence clusters. HLA typing was unavailable for some donors at each locus, so association tests used only the typed subset. According to the authors, the approach could potentially be generalized to other disease states and immunological phenotypes. In a later analysis, HLA-associated TCR beta chains showed more clonal expansion and lower generation probabilities than non-associated chains that were equally common.

A word on this clone: Its binding antigen is unknown. No qualities accompany the bases; no much larger clone lies one base away.

The sample taken for sequencing was PBMCs. The receptor was derived from a man aged 25-40 years in good health and CMV-seronegative.

The base sequence is TGTGCCAGCAGCTTAGACCGGGACACTGAAGCTTTCTTT. This codes for CASSLDRDTEAFF. The chain employs TRBV11-1 and TRBJ1-1, with the identity of the D gene unclear. CDR1 and CDR2 were assigned from the germline V gene (reference sequence) as SGHAT and FQDESV. The cysteine opens and the phenylalanine closes a CDR3 of 13 amino acids. Only the CDR3 portion is preserved as DNA: 39 bases, with reading frame beginning at the first base. V is pared back by 1 base and J by 3 bases, with 6 bases lying between the germline termini.